These 13 T cell receptor beta chains originate from one sample sequenced in a study of spatial heterogeneity in lung cancer. TCRdb passed the 5' RACE reads through MiXCR, listing each CDR3 protein once. The data contain roughly 6,000 distinct CDR3 sequences, 4.8% of them singletons. Overall study results and limits: The number of expanded tumor alpha and beta chains correlated with mutation number.

These receptors have no known antigen. The time point here: sample taken at primary tumor resection. The sequencing here drew on lung tumor tissue, taken at surgery. These receptors came from a male donor with early-stage non-small cell lung cancer.

This clonotype is large. For a library built for alpha chains, this beta chain is a stray read; little rests on its size. The chain carries TRBV30 and TRBJ2-3; a possible D gene is TRBD1 (6 bases). The CDR3 has 14 amino acids. Per the germline V gene, CDR1 is GTSNPN and CDR2 is SVGIG (reference sequence). Trimming pared 2 bases from V and 0 bases from J, leaving 9 bases between. For the CDR3, the DNA is TGTGCCTGGAGTTACAGGGTTAGCACAGATACGCAGTATTTT. It codes for CAWSYRVSTDTQYF.

There are many counts of this clonotype. The germline gene is not matched at one end of the junction; a read error may be the cause. Found in a library prepared for alpha chains, this beta chain is an off-target read, and its abundance has little meaning. The rearrangement links TRBV13 to TRBJ1-4; 10 nucleotides match TRBD1. The germline V gene has CDR1 PRHDT and CDR2 FYEKMQ (reference sequence). The CDR3 runs to 14 residues. DNA of the CDR3: TGTGCCAACAGCTTGGGACAGGGGCGCGGAAAACTGTTTTTT. This translates into CANSLGQGRGKLFF.

This clonotype was counted between two and nine times. This beta chain is a stray sequence in a library constructed for alpha chains; its clone size is not meaningful. The J gene is TRBJ1-1, the V gene TRBV11-2; D possibly corresponds to TRBD1 (5 bases). The CDR3 is 13 amino acids. The V end was cut by 2 bases, the J end by 5 bases, with 9 bases between. In germline, CDR1 is SGHAT, CDR2 FQNNGV. The DNA of the CDR3 is TGTGCCAGCAGCTTACAGAGGGGAACTGAAGCTTTCTTT. It specifies CASSLQRGTEAFF. The variable domain in full, completed from reference TRBV11-2 and TRBJ1-1, reads EAGVAQSPRYKIIEKRQSVAFWCNPISGHATLYWYQQILGQGPKLLIQFQNNGVVDDSQLPKDRFSAERLKGVDSTLKIQPAKLEDSAVYLCASSLQRGTEAFFGQGTRLTVV.

This clonotype was counted at least ten times. In a library made to pick up alpha chains, this beta chain is a stray read with a size that means little. V usage is TRBV18 and J usage is TRBJ2-5; no clear D gene. CDR3 length equals 15 residues. V dropped 3 bases and J dropped 0 bases, with 11 bases sitting between them. Germline V gives CDR1 KGHSH, CDR2 LQKENI. The CDR3 region is CASSPLFAYQETQYF. CDR3 nucleotide sequence: TGTGCCAGCTCACCCCTGTTCGCGTACCAAGAGACCCAGTACTTC.

This clonotype was seen ten or more times. Being off target in a library aimed at alpha chains, this beta chain has a size of little meaning. This CDR3 reads CASSLDRSYEQYF. DNA of the CDR3: TGTGCCAGCAGCTTAGACAGATCCTACGAGCAGTACTTC. The rearrangement joins TRBV7-6 to TRBJ2-7; D gene uncertain. CDR1 and CDR2 (germline): SGHVS, FNYEAQ. Trimming removed 1 base from V and 1 base from J, with 5 bases in between. The CDR3 loop spans 13 amino acids. The full variable domain, its missing parts supplied by reference TRBV7-6 and TRBJ2-7, is GAGVSQSPRYKVTKRGQDVALRCDPISGHVSLYWYRQALGQGPEFLTYFNYEAQQDKSGLPNDRFSAERPEGSISTLTIQRTEQRDSAMYRCASSLDRSYEQYFGPGTRLTVT.

In this sample, this clonotype turned up many times. The size of this beta chain means little, since it is a stray read in a library made for alpha chains. The chain employs TRBV6-6 and TRBJ1-5; D unresolved. The CDR3 runs to 14 residues. The V end was cut by 0 bases, the J end by 6 bases, with 9 bases between. In germline, CDR1 is MNHNY, CDR2 SVGAGI (reference sequence). The DNA of the CDR3 is TGTGCCAGCAGTTACTCGTGGGGTAGTCAGCCCCAGCATTTT. Its protein is CASSYSWGSQPQHF.

This clonotype occurred many times. Since the library was made to target alpha chains, this beta chain is a stray read and its abundance is not meaningful. This chain uses TRBV30 with TRBJ1-1; D is uncertain. The CDR3 has 11 amino acids. Germline loops: CDR1 GTSNPN, CDR2 SVGIG (reference sequence). V lost 4 bases and J lost 4, with 7 bases in between. The CDR3 is CAWIRPTEAFF. The CDR3 DNA sequence: TGTGCCTGGATTCGGCCCACTGAAGCTTTCTTT.

By share, this clonotype ranks as medium-sized. The library was prepared for alpha chains; this beta chain is a stray read, so its frequency means little. The rearrangement links TRBV2 to TRBJ1-4, with D perhaps TRBD1 (6 bases). V dropped 4 bases and J dropped 7 bases, with 10 bases sitting between them. Germline V gene data show CDR1 as SNHLY and CDR2 as FYNNEI. The CDR3 length is 13 residues. The CDR3 sequence: CASSGGAGEKLFF. CDR3 sequence (DNA): TGTGCCAGCAGTGGGGGGGCTGGTGAAAAACTGTTTTTT.

Within the sample, this clonotype is medium-sized. The library was prepared for alpha chains; this beta chain is a stray read, so its frequency means little. The J gene is TRBJ1-1, the V gene TRBV7-9; D gene unclear. The V end lost 5 bases, the J end lost 8 bases, and 15 bases lay between the germline ends. This CDR3 has 13 amino acids. Germline loops: CDR1 SEHNR, CDR2 FQNEAQ (reference sequence). CDR3 sequence: CASSPRTTREAFF. The DNA for the CDR3 is TGTGCCAGCAGCCCCCGGACCACCCGGGAAGCTTTCTTT.

This clonotype is judged medium-sized. With the library built for alpha chains, this beta chain is off target and its frequency is not meaningful. The rearrangement links TRBV6-5 to TRBJ1-4; D is perhaps TRBD1 (6 bases). The CDR3 contains 17 residues. The V end was cut by 3 bases, the J end by 14 bases, with 28 bases between. Germline V gives CDR1 MNHEY, CDR2 SVGAGI. CDR3 region: CASSYRGLTGRSDSLFF. In nucleotides, the CDR3 is TGTGCCAGCAGTTATCGGGGGCTCACAGGGCGTTCCGATAGTCTGTTTTTT.

In its sample, this clonotype was seen many times. Since the library was made to target alpha chains, this beta chain is a stray read and its abundance is not meaningful. V is TRBV20-1 and J is TRBJ2-7; possibly TRBD1 or TRBD2 for D (6 bases each). CDR3 length: 15 amino acids. Trimming took 5 bases from V and 3 from J, leaving 20 bases between them. CDR1 and CDR2 (germline): DFQATT, SNEGSKA (reference sequence). CDR3 region: CSAGQPGGIRYEQYF. In DNA form, the CDR3 reads TGCAGTGCTGGACAGCCCGGGGGAATCCGCTACGAGCAGTACTTC.

This clonotype was observed many times. This beta chain came through as a stray read in a library set up for alpha chains, and its size says little. This chain links TRBV20-1 with TRBJ2-5, with 7 bases lining up with TRBD1. This CDR3 is 14 amino acids long. Germline V gives CDR1 DFQATT, CDR2 SNEGSKA (reference sequence). With 1 base clipped from V and 2 bases from J, the junction kept 4 bases outside the gene matches. The CDR3 DNA reads as TGCAGTGCTAGAGCTCCGGGACAGCAAGAGACCCAGTACTTC. This codes for CSARAPGQQETQYF.

This clonotype was counted many times. The library was built for alpha chains, so this beta chain is an off-target read and its size means little. This chain links TRBV28 with TRBJ2-7, with D possibly being TRBD1 (6 bases). Germline V lookup: CDR1 MDHEN, CDR2 SYDVKM. Trimming left V 4 bases short and J 0 bases short, with 13 bases between. There are 15 residues in the CDR3. The CDR3 DNA is TGTGCCAGCAGTTCCCCCCGGGACATCTCCTACGAGCAGTACTTC. Translating it yields CASSSPRDISYEQYF. Full variable domain (missing parts from reference TRBV28 and TRBJ2-7): DVKVTQSSRYLVKRTGEKVFLECVQDMDHENMFWYRQDPGLGLRLIYFSYDVKMKEKGDIPEGYSVSREKKERFSLILESASTNQTSMYLCASSSPRDISYEQYFGPGTRLTVT.